The following is a TCR beta chain sequence with its context. Its matching antigen is unknown. A much larger clone differs by one base, so this may be a read error. The data are from a study of blood T cells in healthy people across ages. Across the whole study: Per every two T cells, about one barcoded beta molecule was captured by template switching.

A sample-barcoded 5' primer and a J-beta primer mix were used in a second PCR of roughly 7 to 12 cycles. TCRdb reanalysed the 5' RACE reads using MiXCR and keeps one entry per CDR3 protein. Of roughly 800,000 distinct CDR3 sequences detected, approximately 35% appear once; the ten largest clones hold 10% to 15%. Isolation of PBMCs gave at least 7 million cells per sample. Study-wide findings and caveats: It was the long-lived donors that had more naive CD4+ cells and higher diversity than aged donors.

This sequence originates from a man aged 18-30 years in good health. Sequences were obtained from blood.

The CDR3 protein is CSARTVYNEQYF. CDR3 nucleotide sequence: TGCAGTGCGCGGACAGTCTACAATGAGCAGTACTTC. The rearrangement joins TRBV20-1 to TRBJ2-7, with D maybe TRBD1 (6 bases). The V gene's germline CDR1 is DFQATT and CDR2 SNEGSKA (reference sequence). V was shortened by 6 bases and J by 7 bases, with 16 bases between the two germline ends. CDR3 length equals 12 residues.